The source of this TCR beta chain is a study of cytomegalovirus exposure and HLA in healthy donors. Whole-study findings and limits: HLA alleles were associated with some 16,000 TCR beta sequences in a later analysis at 0.05 false discovery rate. In vitro, three CMV-associated chains proved specific for CMV antigens. The study listed approximately 170 cytomegalovirus-associated TCR beta chains. A later examination showed that TCR association rates differed by HLA locus, with DRB1 most and HLA-C fewest.

Trimming took 2 bases from V and 2 from J; bases not matched to a gene: 8. The CDR3 totals 19 residues. Germline assignment: CDR1 SNHLY and CDR2 FYNNEI. On this clone itself: Its antigen is as yet unknown.

The study ran its PCR with 60 Vbeta and 13 Jbeta primers. Clones were read by immunoSEQ multiplex PCR, and TCRdb kept only the in-frame ones, dropping some. The table lists under 250,000 clones, approximately 82% of them singletons. This chain uses TRBV2 with TRBJ2-3; TRBD2 matches at 15 bases. The clonotype originates from a woman between 55 and 75 years old in good health and CMV-seropositive. Sequencing used PBMCs. CDR3 bases: TGTGCCAGCAGTGAACGTCGGACTAGCGGGAGGGGGTCCACAGATACGCAGTATTTT. The encoded protein is CASSERRTSGRGSTDTQYF.